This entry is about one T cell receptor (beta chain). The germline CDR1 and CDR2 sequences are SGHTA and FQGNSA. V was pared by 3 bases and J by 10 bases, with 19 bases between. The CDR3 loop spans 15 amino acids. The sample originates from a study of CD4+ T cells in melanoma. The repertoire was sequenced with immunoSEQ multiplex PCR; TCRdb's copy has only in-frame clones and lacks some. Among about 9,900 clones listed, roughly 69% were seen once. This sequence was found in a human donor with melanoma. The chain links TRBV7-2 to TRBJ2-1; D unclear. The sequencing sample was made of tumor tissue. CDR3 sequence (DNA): TGTGCCAGCAGCTTGAGACTGGGTTCGGATATGGAGCAGTTCTTC. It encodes CASSLRLGSDMEQFF.